One and the same sample provided the 21 T cell receptor beta chains below, sequenced in a study of cytomegalovirus exposure and HLA in healthy donors (dated by TCRdb to about 2017). The library was built by means of the immunoSEQ multiplex PCR assay. For the multiplex PCR, a mixture combining 60 forward primers for TCR Vbeta segments and 13 reverse primers for TCR Jbeta segments was used. Held by TCRdb, this immuneACCESS table contains in-frame sequences only and omits some clones. Under half of the omission traces to an unresolved V gene where checked; the cause of the rest is unknown. Recorded for this sample are around 200,000 clones; roughly 88% of them occurred a single time. Jointly, the top ten make up about 1.3% of the sample. The sequenced sample consisted of PBMCs. Receptors were obtained from a girl aged 2 to 10 in good health and CMV-seropositive.

The rearrangement uses TRBV6-5 and TRBJ1-5; D gene uncertain. Germline V CDR1 and CDR2: MNHEY, SVGAGI. This CDR3 is built from 14 residues. V was cut by 5 bases and J by 3 bases, with 11 bases left in between. The DNA for the CDR3 is TGTGCCAGCAGTCCTCGGGTAGACAATCAGCCCCAGCATTTT. Its protein product is CASSPRVDNQPQHF.

The V gene is TRBV5-4, the J gene TRBJ2-3; D possibly corresponds to TRBD2 (6 bases). This CDR3 comprises 16 residues. In germline, CDR1 is SGHNT, CDR2 YYREEE (reference sequence). V lost 4 bases and J 2 bases, leaving 17 bases between the germline ends. Written as DNA, the CDR3 is TGTGCCAGCAGCGACCCGGGGGACCACTACACAGATACGCAGTATTTT. Translated, it gives CASSDPGDHYTDTQYF.

The chain links TRBV13 to TRBJ2-2; D perhaps matches TRBD2 (5 bases). The CDR3 has 14 amino acids. V was shortened by 5 bases and J by 5 bases, with 12 bases between the two germline ends. CDR1 is PRHDT, CDR2 FYEKMQ, per germline (reference sequence). The CDR3 here is CASSADPGTGELFF. The DNA of the CDR3 is TGTGCCAGCAGCGCCGACCCGGGGACCGGGGAGCTGTTTTTT.

The chain employs TRBV7-8 and TRBJ2-1, with D perhaps TRBD2 (5 bases). Trimming left V 2 bases short and J 8 bases short, with 16 bases between. The V gene's germline CDR1 is SGHVS and CDR2 FQNEAQ. The CDR3 totals 15 residues. Here the CDR3 reads CASSLRTFTVDEQFF. The CDR3 bases are TGTGCCAGCAGCTTACGGACTTTTACTGTCGATGAGCAGTTCTTC.

This chain connects TRBV6-6 to TRBJ1-5, with D perhaps TRBD1 (6 bases). This CDR3 comprises 16 residues. The germline V gene has CDR1 MNHNY and CDR2 SVGAGI (reference sequence). Trimming pared 6 bases from V and 0 bases from J, leaving 15 bases between. The CDR3 reads CASRPEGGASNQPQHF. The CDR3 DNA sequence: TGTGCCAGCAGGCCCGAGGGGGGGGCTAGCAATCAGCCCCAGCATTTT.

Only a few counts were recorded for this clone. The DNA for the CDR3 is TGTGCCAGCAGTGAAGCGCTTCGGACCGGGGAGCTGTTTTTT. This sequence encodes CASSEALRTGELFF. The chain carries TRBV6-1 and TRBJ2-2; no firm D call. Germline CDR1 MNHNS, CDR2 SASEGT. Trimming took 0 bases from V and 5 from J, leaving 7 bases between them. There are 14 residues in the CDR3.

The table lists this clone with a count of one. This sequence joins TRBV7-8 and TRBJ1-3, with D possibly TRBD1 on 6 matching bases. Germline V lookup: CDR1 SGHVS, CDR2 FQNEAQ. Trimming cost V 5 bases and J 2 bases, with 19 bases left between them. The CDR3 is 17 residues long. The CDR3 nucleotides are TGTGCCAGCAGCCTCCGAGGGAGGGGGGTGGCTGGAAACACCATATATTTT. The encoded protein is CASSLRGRGVAGNTIYF.

The genes are TRBV5-1 and TRBJ1-5; 7 bases are a match to TRBD1. The V gene's germline CDR1 is SGHRS and CDR2 YFSETQ. The V and J ends lost 0 bases and 2 bases, in that order; junction bases with no gene match: 2. The CDR3 is 15 residues long. CDR3 protein: CASSLDTGGNQPQHF. CDR3 nucleotides: TGCGCCAGCAGCTTGGACACAGGGGGCAATCAGCCCCAGCATTTT. Drawing the rest from reference TRBV5-1 and TRBJ1-5, the complete variable domain is KAGVTQTPRYLIKTRGQQVTLSCSPISGHRSVSWYQQTPGQGLQFLFEYFSETQRNKGNFPGRFSGRQFSNSRSEMNVSTLELGDSALYLCASSLDTGGNQPQHFGDGTRLSIL.

This clone was seen a few times. For the CDR3, the DNA is TGTGCCAGCAGTGACCTCGCACAGGGGGGTTACACTGAAGCTTTCTTT. Translating gives CASSDLAQGGYTEAFF. The V gene is TRBV25-1, the J gene TRBJ1-1, with TRBD1 matching 8 bases. V gave up 3 bases and J gave up 3 bases; unmatched junction bases: 9. The CDR3 sequence is 16 residues long. Germline values: CDR1 MGHDK, CDR2 SYGVNS.

The genes are TRBV11-1 and TRBJ1-1; 7 bases map to TRBD1. The CDR3 length is 13 residues. CDR1 is SGHAT and CDR2 is FQDESV in the germline V gene (reference sequence). V lost 5 bases and J lost 7; bases outside the gene matches: 7. CDR3 sequence reads: CASSARYRGEAFF. The CDR3 region has the DNA TGTGCCAGCAGCGCGAGGTACAGGGGTGAAGCTTTCTTT. The variable domain in full, with the rest retrieved from reference TRBV11-1 and TRBJ1-1, is EAEVAQSPRYKITEKSQAVAFWCDPISGHATLYWYRQILGQGPELLVQFQDESVVDDSQLPKDRFSAERLKGVDSTLKIQPAELGDSAMYLCASSARYRGEAFFGQGTRLTVV.

The chain recombines TRBV14 with TRBJ1-1; D is ambiguous. The V and J ends lost 0 bases and 0 bases respectively, with 17 bases between them. The CDR3 has 18 residues. Germline V gene lookup returns CDR1 SGHDN and CDR2 FVKESK. CDR3 residues: CASSQDRRWQSMNTEAFF. The DNA of the CDR3 is TGTGCCAGCAGCCAAGATCGGAGATGGCAGTCCATGAACACTGAAGCTTTCTTT.

The rearrangement uses TRBV15 and TRBJ2-7; 8 positions agree with TRBD2. V gave up 5 bases and J gave up 6 bases; unmatched junction bases: 9. CDR3 length equals 14 residues. CDR1 and CDR2 (germline): LNHNV, YYDKDF (reference sequence). CDR3 protein: CATSADRGGSEQYF. The DNA for the CDR3 is TGTGCCACCAGCGCCGACCGGGGGGGTAGCGAGCAGTACTTC.

The chain employs TRBV2 and TRBJ1-2; 9 bases are shared with TRBD1. J was trimmed by 4 bases and V by 8 bases; bases with no gene match: 14. Germline V lookup: CDR1 SNHLY, CDR2 FYNNEI. This CDR3 comprises 16 residues. The CDR3 spells CASPDYGQGTFYGYTF. The CDR3, as DNA: TGTGCCAGCCCCGATTACGGACAGGGGACTTTCTATGGCTACACCTTC.

This clone was recorded only once. The genes are TRBV6-5 and TRBJ2-7, with TRBD2 identical over 11 bases. The CDR3 extends over 16 amino acids. The ends lost 0 bases at V and 6 bases at J; junction bases unmatched: 7. Germline V gene lookup returns CDR1 MNHEY and CDR2 SVGAGI. CDR3 region: CASSYSASGRWTEQYF. The CDR3 bases are TGTGCCAGCAGTTACTCGGCTAGCGGGAGGTGGACCGAGCAGTACTTC.

This chain uses TRBV7-9 with TRBJ2-3, with D tentatively TRBD2 (6 bases). The CDR3 length is 16 residues. Trimming took 3 bases from V and 0 from J, leaving 13 bases between them. The V gene's germline CDR1 is SEHNR and CDR2 FQNEAQ (reference sequence). The CDR3 coding sequence is TGTGCCAGCAGCTTCGGCGGGACCTCTAGCACAGATACGCAGTATTTT. The encoded protein is CASSFGGTSSTDTQYF.

This clone has a single count. The rearrangement uses TRBV4-1 and TRBJ2-7, with a weak D call TRBD2 (7 bases). There are 15 residues in the CDR3. Deletions cut 0 bases from V and 5 bases from J, with 14 bases between. Germline values: CDR1 MGHRA, CDR2 YSYEKL. The chain's CDR3 is CASSQDSGGLNEQYF. In DNA, the CDR3 is TGCGCCAGCAGCCAAGATTCCGGGGGGCTGAACGAGCAGTACTTC.

This clone was recorded only once. The chain recombines TRBV14 with TRBJ2-7, with unresolved D. Germline CDR1 and CDR2: SGHDN and FVKESK. The germline V and J ends were trimmed by 4 bases and 4 bases, with 11 bases remaining between them. The CDR3 consists of 13 residues. For the CDR3, the DNA is TGTGCCAGCAGCCCCGGTATGACATACGAGCAGTACTTC. The encoded protein is CASSPGMTYEQYF.

V usage is TRBV4-1 and J usage is TRBJ2-1; 9 bases are a match to TRBD2. The CDR3 spans 16 residues. The V gene end was trimmed by 0 bases and the J gene end by 8 bases; junction bases not matched to a gene: 8. Per the germline V gene, CDR1 is MGHRA and CDR2 is YSYEKL. The DNA of the CDR3 is TGCGCCAGCAGCCAAGATGGGGCTAGCGGGATTGATGAGCAGTTCTTC. It specifies CASSQDGASGIDEQFF.

This chain connects TRBV5-8 to TRBJ2-7; 9 nucleotides agree with TRBD1. This CDR3 region has 13 residues. Germline CDR1 and CDR2: SGHTS and YDEGEE. V gave up 6 bases and J gave up 4 bases; unmatched junction bases: 5. The CDR3 nucleotides are TGTGCCAGCAAGATTGGACAGGGGTACGAGCAGTACTTC. Translating gives CASKIGQGYEQYF.

The gene calls are TRBV11-2 and TRBJ2-7; weak D call: TRBD2 (6 bases). This CDR3 contains 13 residues. Trimming removed 1 base from V and 3 bases from J, with 7 bases in between. The germline gives CDR1 SGHAT, CDR2 FQNNGV. DNA of the CDR3: TGTGCCAGCAGCTTAGGCGGGATCTACGAGCAGTACTTC. Translated: CASSLGGIYEQYF.

V gene TRBV6-1 combines with J gene TRBJ2-3, with 7 nucleotides matching TRBD1. V shed 3 bases and J 6 bases; nucleotides not matched to a gene: 12. Germline CDR1 MNHNS, CDR2 SASEGT. The CDR3 length is 16 residues. DNA of the CDR3: TGTGCCAGCAGTGACCACAGGGGAAGAAGAGGTGATACGCAGTATTTT. The encoded protein is CASSDHRGRRGDTQYF.